This TCR beta chain comes out of a study of T cells in Graves' hyperthyroidism and ophthalmopathy. Study-level points and caveats: The model identified upcoming ophthalmopathy a median 6.5 months ahead of onset. A model using 13 V-J features told ophthalmopathy apart from stable hyperthyroidism.

What was amplified from RNA transcripts were TCR beta CDR3 regions. HTBI primers were employed in a first-round RT-PCR of the TCR CDR3. TCRdb re-called the multiplex PCR reads with MiXCR, one entry per CDR3 protein. Here the sample spans about 400,000 distinct CDR3 sequences, about a sixth being singletons. Germline loops: CDR1 SGHRS, CDR2 YFSETQ. The CDR3 is 15 residues long. The trim removed 0 bases at V and 9 bases at J, leaving 4 bases unmatched. This clonotype was detected many times. Its antigen remains unknown. This receptor was obtained from a young woman with Graves' hyperthyroidism. This chain links TRBV5-1 with TRBJ2-1, with 12 bases matching TRBD2. Material: blood. The CDR3 DNA follows: TGCGCCAGCAGCTTGGGACTAGCGGGAGTCTTTGAGCAGTTCTTC. It yields the protein CASSLGLAGVFEQFF.